A selection of T cell receptor beta chains follows, all from one sample in a study of early T cells in non-severe SARS-CoV-2 infection. MiXCR, run by TCRdb on the 5' RACE reads, gives a single entry per CDR3 protein. The sample records 100,000 to 150,000 distinct CDR3 sequences, just under 15% being singletons. Specimen: whole blood. These receptors all stem from an adult who was a healthcare worker with PCR-confirmed SARS-CoV-2 infection or an uninfected control (not recorded which). Each CDR3 is given without its conserved first and last residue.

ASSPPGRVAEYNEQF	15	TRBV5-1	TRBJ2-1
ASSQEGTGGLGQY	13	TRBV4-1	TRBJ2-7
ASSQLQTGESYEQY	14	TRBV14	TRBJ2-7
ASRGEVSSYEQY	12	TRBV21-1	TRBJ2-7
SVVDTDWGYEQY	12	TRBV29-1	TRBJ2-7
ASSPQLGAF	9	TRBV2	TRBJ1-1
ASSLGTAAIYTGELF	15	TRBV5-4	TRBJ2-2
ASSFWTGGGEKLF	13	TRBV28	TRBJ1-4
SASKIQETQY	10	TRBV20-1	TRBJ2-5
ASGSGERGPQH	11	TRBV12-5	TRBJ1-5
VSSYRGRPETQY	12	TRBV12-3/TRBV12-4	TRBJ2-5
ASSLDYQPQH	10	TRBV7-9	TRBJ1-5
ASSPLGTDTQY	11	TRBV19	TRBJ2-3
ASSQLASYNEQF	12	TRBV3-1	TRBJ2-1
ASSPKGRPSGGYPGNEQF	18	TRBV11-1	TRBJ2-1
SASTNMEETQY	11	TRBV29-1	TRBJ2-5
SGKTVTYNEQF	11	TRBV29-1	TRBJ2-1
AWSPGTGDYGYT	12	TRBV30	TRBJ1-2
ASSQEGLHYNEQF	13	TRBV4-1	TRBJ2-1
ASSPDRDNEKLF	12	TRBV6-5	TRBJ1-4
ASSSNRQITDTQY	13	TRBV7-9	TRBJ2-3
SAREGTSMGTDTQY	14	TRBV20-1	TRBJ2-3
ASRRPPSTDTQY	12	TRBV3-1	TRBJ2-3
ASSAQLATYNEQF	13	TRBV5-4	TRBJ2-1
ASSSWTSGSTDTQY	14	TRBV7-8	TRBJ2-3
ASSRAGNQPQH	11	TRBV27	TRBJ1-5
AWSLVAGGRQGTDTQY	16	TRBV30	TRBJ2-3
SSAEGTDEQY	10	TRBV29-1	TRBJ2-7
ASSRDYHTQY	10	TRBV6-5	TRBJ2-3
SATLGNTIY	9	TRBV20-1	TRBJ1-3
SARETTGANYGYT	13	TRBV20-1	TRBJ1-2
SARENTEAF	9	TRBV20-1	TRBJ1-1
ASSLNEKLF	9	TRBV12-3/TRBV12-4	TRBJ1-4
ASSATGSPPLH	11	TRBV9	TRBJ1-6
ASSQLRGLNTEAF	13	TRBV14	TRBJ1-1
ASSRVGQPYEQY	12	TRBV12-3/TRBV12-4	TRBJ2-7
ASGLDTVGTEAF	12	TRBV12-5	TRBJ1-1
ASSQNFGVRRNTEAF	15	TRBV3-1	TRBJ1-1
ASSKLGAGGLLETQY	15	TRBV6-1	TRBJ2-5
ASSQIPGGGSGYT	13	TRBV3-1	TRBJ1-2
ASSLDVPGLTGELF	14	TRBV5-1	TRBJ2-2
SGRSGNTEAF	10	TRBV29-1	TRBJ1-1
ASSPEKVENQY	11	TRBV18	TRBJ2-5
ASSLVPSGGPYEQY	14	TRBV5-1	TRBJ2-7
ASSSQGASGNTIY	13	TRBV19	TRBJ1-3
ASSLAPNRYEQY	12	TRBV7-2	TRBJ2-7
ASRPSFRGTGELF	13	TRBV2	TRBJ2-2
ASSQGSGPLNYGYT	14	TRBV4-1	TRBJ1-2
ASSQGPGLAVAYNEQF	16	TRBV4-1	TRBJ2-1
ASSEGRDQPQH	11	TRBV27	TRBJ1-5
ASSAGDAIQY	10	TRBV10-2	TRBJ2-4
SASRDANSYEQY	12	TRBV20-1	TRBJ2-7
ASSKEYQETQY	11	TRBV6-5	TRBJ2-5
ASSRDGLLSRYEQY	14	TRBV3-1	TRBJ2-7
ASSLEGIADTQY	12	TRBV7-9	TRBJ2-3
ASSLIAVNEQF	11	TRBV12-3/TRBV12-4	TRBJ2-1
ASSHLQGTMNTEAF	14	TRBV4-1	TRBJ1-1
ASKDGGNSYEQY	12	TRBV2	TRBJ2-7
ASSQKSYTEAF	11	TRBV6-6	TRBJ1-1
ASSTQTSTDTQY	12	TRBV5-1	TRBJ2-3